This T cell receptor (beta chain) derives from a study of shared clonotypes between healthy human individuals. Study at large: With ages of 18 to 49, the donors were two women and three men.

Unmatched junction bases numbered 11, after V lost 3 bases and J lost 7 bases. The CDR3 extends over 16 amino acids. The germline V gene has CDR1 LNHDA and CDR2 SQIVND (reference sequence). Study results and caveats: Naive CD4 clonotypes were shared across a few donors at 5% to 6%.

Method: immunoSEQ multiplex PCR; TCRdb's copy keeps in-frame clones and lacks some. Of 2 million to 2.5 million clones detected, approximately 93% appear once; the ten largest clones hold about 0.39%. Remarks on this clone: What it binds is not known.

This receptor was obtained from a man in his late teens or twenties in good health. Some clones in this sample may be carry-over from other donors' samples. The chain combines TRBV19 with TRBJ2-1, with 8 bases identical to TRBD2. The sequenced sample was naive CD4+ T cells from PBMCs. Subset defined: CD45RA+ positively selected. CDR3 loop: CASSIGGGEGWNEQFF. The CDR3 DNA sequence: TGTGCCAGTAGTATCGGGGGGGGCGAGGGTTGGAATGAGCAGTTCTTC.